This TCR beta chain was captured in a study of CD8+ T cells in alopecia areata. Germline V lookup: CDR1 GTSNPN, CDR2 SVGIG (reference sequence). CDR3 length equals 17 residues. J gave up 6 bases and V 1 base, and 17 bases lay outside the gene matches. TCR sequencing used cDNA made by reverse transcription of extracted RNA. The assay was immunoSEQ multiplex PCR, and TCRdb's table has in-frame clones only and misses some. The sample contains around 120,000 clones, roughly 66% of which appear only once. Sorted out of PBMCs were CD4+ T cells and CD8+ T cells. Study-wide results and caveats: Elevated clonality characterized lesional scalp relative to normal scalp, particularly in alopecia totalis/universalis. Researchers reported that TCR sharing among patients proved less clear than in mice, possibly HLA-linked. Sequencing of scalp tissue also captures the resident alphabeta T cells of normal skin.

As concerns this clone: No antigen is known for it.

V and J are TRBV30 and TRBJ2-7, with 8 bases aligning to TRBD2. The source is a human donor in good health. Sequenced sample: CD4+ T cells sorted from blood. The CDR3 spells CAWSGKIGLGLAGEQYF. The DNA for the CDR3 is TGTGCCTGGAGTGGAAAAATAGGCTTAGGACTAGCTGGCGAGCAGTACTTC.